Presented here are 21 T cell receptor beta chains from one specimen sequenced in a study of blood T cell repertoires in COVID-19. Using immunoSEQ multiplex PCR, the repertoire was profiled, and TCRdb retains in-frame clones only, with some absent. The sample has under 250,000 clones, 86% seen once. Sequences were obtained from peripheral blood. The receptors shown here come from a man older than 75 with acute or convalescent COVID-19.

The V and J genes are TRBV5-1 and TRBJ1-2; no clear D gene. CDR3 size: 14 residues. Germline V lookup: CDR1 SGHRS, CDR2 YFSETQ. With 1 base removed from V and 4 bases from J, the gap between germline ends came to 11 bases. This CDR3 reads CASSLRQPGYGYTF. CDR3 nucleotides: TGCGCCAGCAGCTTGCGACAACCTGGCTATGGCTACACCTTC. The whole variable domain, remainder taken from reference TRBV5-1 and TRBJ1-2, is KAGVTQTPRYLIKTRGQQVTLSCSPISGHRSVSWYQQTPGQGLQFLFEYFSETQRNKGNFPGRFSGRQFSNSRSEMNVSTLELGDSALYLCASSLRQPGYGYTFGSGTRLTVV.

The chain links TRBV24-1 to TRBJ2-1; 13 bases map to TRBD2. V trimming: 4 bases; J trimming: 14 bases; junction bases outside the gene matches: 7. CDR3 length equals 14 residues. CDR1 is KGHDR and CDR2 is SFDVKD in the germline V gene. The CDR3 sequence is CATSDPGLAGEEFF. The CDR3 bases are TGTGCCACCAGTGACCCCGGACTAGCGGGGGAGGAGTTCTTC.

Here the CDR3 reads CASSLETSRNNEQFF. Here the CDR3 DNA reads TGTGCCAGCAGTTTAGAAACTAGCCGAAACAATGAGCAGTTCTTC. V is TRBV28 and J is TRBJ2-1, with a tentative D call TRBD2 (6 bases). The CDR3 has 15 residues. From germline, CDR1 is MDHEN and CDR2 SYDVKM. V lost 2 bases and J lost 5, with 13 bases in between.

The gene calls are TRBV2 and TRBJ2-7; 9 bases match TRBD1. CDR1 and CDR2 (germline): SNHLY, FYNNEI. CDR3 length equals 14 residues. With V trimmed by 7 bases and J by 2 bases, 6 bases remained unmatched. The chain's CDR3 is CASKGRTGAYEQYF. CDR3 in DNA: TGTGCCAGCAAAGGGAGGACAGGGGCCTACGAGCAGTACTTC.

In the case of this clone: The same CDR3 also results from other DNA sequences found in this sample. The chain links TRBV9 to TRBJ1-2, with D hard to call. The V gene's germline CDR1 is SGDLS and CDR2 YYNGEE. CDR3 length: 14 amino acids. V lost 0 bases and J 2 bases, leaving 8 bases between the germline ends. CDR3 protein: CASSVGQSNYGYTF. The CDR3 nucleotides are TGTGCCAGCAGCGTAGGGCAATCCAACTATGGCTACACCTTC.

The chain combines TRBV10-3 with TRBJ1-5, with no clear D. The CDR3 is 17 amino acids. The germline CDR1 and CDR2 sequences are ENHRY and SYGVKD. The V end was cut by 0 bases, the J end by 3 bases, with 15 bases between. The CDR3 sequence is CAISESSGRYNNQPQHF. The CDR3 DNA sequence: TGTGCCATCAGTGAGTCGTCAGGAAGGTATAACAATCAGCCCCAGCATTTT.

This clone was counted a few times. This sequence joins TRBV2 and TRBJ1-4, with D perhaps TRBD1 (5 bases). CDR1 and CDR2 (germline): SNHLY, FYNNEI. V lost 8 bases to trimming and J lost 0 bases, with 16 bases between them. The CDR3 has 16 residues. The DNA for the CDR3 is TGTGCCAGCGGGGGGACTCTAGTTCCAACTAATGAAAAACTGTTTTTT. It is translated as CASGGTLVPTNEKLFF.

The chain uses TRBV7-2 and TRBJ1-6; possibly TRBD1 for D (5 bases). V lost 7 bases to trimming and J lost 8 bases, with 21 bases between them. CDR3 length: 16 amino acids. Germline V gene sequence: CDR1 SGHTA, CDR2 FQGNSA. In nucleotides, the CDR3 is TGTGCCAGCACCCTGATTAGAGGGACTTCGGATTCACCCCTCCACTTT. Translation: CASTLIRGTSDSPLHF. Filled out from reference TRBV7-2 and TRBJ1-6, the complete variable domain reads GAGVSQSPSNKVTEKGKDVELRCDPISGHTALYWYRQSLGQGLEFLIYFQGNSAPDKSGLPSDRFSAERTGGSVSTLTIQRTQQEDSAVYLCASTLIRGTSDSPLHFGNGTRLTVT.

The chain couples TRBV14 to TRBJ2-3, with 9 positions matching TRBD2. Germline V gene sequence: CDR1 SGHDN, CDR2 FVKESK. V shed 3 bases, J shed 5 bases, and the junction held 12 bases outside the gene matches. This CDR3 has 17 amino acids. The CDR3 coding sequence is TGTGCCAGCAGCCAGACCGCGGGGCGGGAGGGCCGAGATACGCAGTATTTT. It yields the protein CASSQTAGREGRDTQYF.

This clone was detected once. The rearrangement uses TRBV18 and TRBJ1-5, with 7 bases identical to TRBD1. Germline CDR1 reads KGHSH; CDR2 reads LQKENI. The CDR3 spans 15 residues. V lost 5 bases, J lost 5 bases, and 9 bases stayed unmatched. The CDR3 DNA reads TGTGCCAGCTCAGGTCAGGGGGGAAAGGATCAGCCCCAGCATTTT. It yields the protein CASSGQGGKDQPQHF.

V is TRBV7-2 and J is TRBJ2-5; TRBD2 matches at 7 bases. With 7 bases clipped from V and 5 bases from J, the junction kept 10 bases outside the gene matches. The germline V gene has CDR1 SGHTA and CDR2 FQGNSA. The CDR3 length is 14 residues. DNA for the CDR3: TGTGCCAGCACATCGACTAGCTCGGGGGAGACCCAGTACTTC. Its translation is CASTSTSSGETQYF.

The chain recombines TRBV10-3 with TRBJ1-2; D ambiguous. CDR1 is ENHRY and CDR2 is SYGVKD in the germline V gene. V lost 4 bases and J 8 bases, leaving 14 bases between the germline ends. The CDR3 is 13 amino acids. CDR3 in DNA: TGTGCCATCAGTGGGGGAGCTGAGTCCGGCTACACCTTC. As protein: CAISGGAESGYTF.

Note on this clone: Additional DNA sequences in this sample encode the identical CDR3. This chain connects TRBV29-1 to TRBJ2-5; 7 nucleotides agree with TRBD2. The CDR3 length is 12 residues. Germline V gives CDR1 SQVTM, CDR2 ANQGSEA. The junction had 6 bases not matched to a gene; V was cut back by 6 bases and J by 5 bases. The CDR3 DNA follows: TGCAGCGTGCGGGGAGGGCCGGAGACCCAGTACTTC. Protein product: CSVRGGPETQYF. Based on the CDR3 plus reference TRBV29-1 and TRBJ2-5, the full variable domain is SAVISQKPSRDICQRGTSLTIQCQVDSQVTMMFWYRQQPGQSLTLIATANQGSEATYESGFVIDKFPISRPNLTFSTLTVSNMSPEDSSIYLCSVRGGPETQYFGPGTRLLVL.

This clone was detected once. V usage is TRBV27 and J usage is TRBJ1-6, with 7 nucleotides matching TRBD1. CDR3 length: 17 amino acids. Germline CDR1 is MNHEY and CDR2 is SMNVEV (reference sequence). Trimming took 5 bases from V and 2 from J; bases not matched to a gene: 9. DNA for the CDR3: TGTGCCAGCAGTGCCCACACAGGGGCAGCCTATAATTCACCCCTCCACTTT. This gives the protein CASSAHTGAAYNSPLHF.

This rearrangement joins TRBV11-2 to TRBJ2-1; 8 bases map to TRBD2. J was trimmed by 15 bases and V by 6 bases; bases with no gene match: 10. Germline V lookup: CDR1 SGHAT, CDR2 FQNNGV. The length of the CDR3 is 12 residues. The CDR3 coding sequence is TGTGCCAGCAGTGCGGAGCGGGGGCGAGGGTTCTTC. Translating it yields CASSAERGRGFF.

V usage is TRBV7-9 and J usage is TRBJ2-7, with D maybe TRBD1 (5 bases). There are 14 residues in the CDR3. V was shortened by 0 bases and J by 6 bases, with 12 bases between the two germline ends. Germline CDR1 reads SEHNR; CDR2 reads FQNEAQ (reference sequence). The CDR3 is CASSLAQTGSEQYF. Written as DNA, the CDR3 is TGTGCCAGCAGCTTAGCGCAAACAGGATCCGAGCAGTACTTC.

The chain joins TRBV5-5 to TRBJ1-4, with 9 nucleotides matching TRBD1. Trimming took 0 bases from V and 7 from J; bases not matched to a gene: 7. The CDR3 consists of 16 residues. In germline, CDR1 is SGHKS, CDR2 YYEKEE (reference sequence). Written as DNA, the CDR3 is TGTGCCAGCAGCTTGGCCCGGGGACAGGGAGGTGAAAAACTGTTTTTT. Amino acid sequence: CASSLARGQGGEKLFF.

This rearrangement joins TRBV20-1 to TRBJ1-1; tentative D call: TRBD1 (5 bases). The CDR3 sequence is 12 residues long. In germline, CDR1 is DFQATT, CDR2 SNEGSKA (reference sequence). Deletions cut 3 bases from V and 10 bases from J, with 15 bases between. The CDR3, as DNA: TGCAGTGCTAGTAGTGGCGACAGACCAGCTTTCTTT. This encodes CSASSGDRPAFF.

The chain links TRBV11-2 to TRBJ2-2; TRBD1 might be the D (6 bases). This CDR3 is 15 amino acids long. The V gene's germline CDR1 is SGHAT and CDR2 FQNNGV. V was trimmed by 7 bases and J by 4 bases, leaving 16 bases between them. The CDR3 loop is CASTYRQGSTGELFF. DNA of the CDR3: TGTGCCAGCACCTATCGGCAGGGGAGCACCGGGGAGCTGTTTTTT.

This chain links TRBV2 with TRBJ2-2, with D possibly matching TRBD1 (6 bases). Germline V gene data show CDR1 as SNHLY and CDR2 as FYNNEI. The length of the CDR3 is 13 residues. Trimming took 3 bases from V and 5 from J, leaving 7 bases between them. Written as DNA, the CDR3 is TGTGCCAGCAGTGACAGGGGAACCGGGGAGCTGTTTTTT. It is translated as CASSDRGTGELFF.

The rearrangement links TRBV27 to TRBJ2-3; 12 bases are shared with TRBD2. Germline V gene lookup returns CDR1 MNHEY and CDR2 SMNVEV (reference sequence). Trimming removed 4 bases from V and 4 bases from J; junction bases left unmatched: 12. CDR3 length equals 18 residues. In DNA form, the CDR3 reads TGTGCCAGCAGTTCGCGGACTAGCGGGACTCCCTTGGCAGATACGCAGTATTTT. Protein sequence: CASSSRTSGTPLADTQYF.